The rows below give T cell receptor beta chains drawn from one sample of a study of shared clonotypes between healthy human individuals. Here immunoSEQ multiplex PCR was the method, and the copy in TCRdb shows in-frame clones only, minus some. The table shows some 2.1 million clones, with 90% to 95% occurring only once. Sequencing was performed on naive CD4+ T cells sorted from blood. The receptor source for this set is a man younger than 35 in good health. Both conserved end residues are part of each CDR3. The D gene is left open where the match is weak. Expanded clones are given a class, and other clones once, few, many or no size at all.

TGTGCCAGTATAGCGGGAGCGACTTACAATGAGCAGTTCTTC	CASIAGATYNEQFF	TRBV2	TRBJ2-1	TRBD2	-	14
TGTGCCAGCAGCAGTACAGGGGCAAACTATGGCTACACCTTC	CASSSTGANYGYTF	TRBV6-5	TRBJ1-2	TRBD1	-	14
TGTGCCAGCAGCCGAGGCCCCACAGATACGCAGTATTTT	CASSRGPTDTQYF	TRBV7-9	TRBJ2-3	-	once	13
TGTGCCAGCAGTGGCAGGGGGCAAGGGAGCACCATATATTTT	CASSGRGQGSTIYF	TRBV6-1	TRBJ1-3	TRBD1	-	14
TGTGCCAGCAGTGAAGTGGGCCAGAACTATGGCTACACCTTC	CASSEVGQNYGYTF	TRBV6-1	TRBJ1-2	-	-	14
TGTGCCAGCAGCCCCCAAGAGGGACTGGGGGGAGAAAAACTGTTTTTT	CASSPQEGLGGEKLFF	TRBV7-9	TRBJ1-4	-	few	16
TGTGCCAGTAGTAAAGGATTGGATACGCAGTATTTT	CASSKGLDTQYF	TRBV19	TRBJ2-3	-	-	12
TGTGCCAGTAGTATCCTCCCGGCAGGGTTGCAAGCTAATGAAAAACTGTTTTTT	CASSILPAGLQANEKLFF	TRBV19	TRBJ1-4	-	-	18
TGTGCCAGCGGGCGTCGGAGGAACACTGAAGCTTTCTTT	CASGRRRNTEAFF	TRBV21-1	TRBJ1-1	-	-	13
TGTGCCAGCCAGGTGGTCCGGGAGCTGTTTTTT	CASQVVRELFF	TRBV6-6	TRBJ2-2	-	-	11
TGTGCCTGGAGGCGGGAGGGCCGGGTCACAGATACGCAGTATTTT	CAWRREGRVTDTQYF	TRBV30	TRBJ2-3	TRBD2	-	15
TGTGCCATCGGATCCGGGACTAGCGAGTACCAAGAGACCCAGTACTTC	CAIGSGTSEYQETQYF	TRBV10-3	TRBJ2-5	TRBD2	-	16
TGCGCCAGCAGCAGTCGGGAGGGGAGCACCGGGGAGCTGTTTTTT	CASSSREGSTGELFF	TRBV5-1	TRBJ2-2	TRBD2	-	15
TGTGCCAGCAGTGAAGCGTACGATAGCAATCAGCCCCAGCATTTT	CASSEAYDSNQPQHF	TRBV2	TRBJ1-5	-	-	15
TGTGCCAGCAGTATGAATTGGGGATGGGAGACCCAGTACTTC	CASSMNWGWETQYF	TRBV28	TRBJ2-5	-	-	14
TGTGCCTGGAGTCCTCAAGGGGATTCACCCCTCCACTTT	CAWSPQGDSPLHF	TRBV30	TRBJ1-6	-	-	13
TGCGCCAGCAGCTTGGCCAGGGTAGGGTACGAGCAGTACTTC	CASSLARVGYEQYF	TRBV5-1	TRBJ2-7	-	-	14
TGTGCCAGCAGTGTTCGTAGGCTAGCGGGAGGGAGGAACACCGGGGAGCTGTTTTTT	CASSVRRLAGGRNTGELFF	TRBV2	TRBJ2-2	TRBD2	-	19
TGCGCCAGCAGTCAGGCCGACTCCTATAATTCACCCCTCCACTTT	CASSQADSYNSPLHF	TRBV23-1	TRBJ1-6	-	-	15
TGTGCCAGCAGTTTATTGGACAGTATTGAAAAACTGTTTTTT	CASSLLDSIEKLFF	TRBV28	TRBJ1-4	-	-	14
TGCGCCAGCAGCCTGGGACAGACTAGCACAGATACGCAGTATTTT	CASSLGQTSTDTQYF	TRBV5-1	TRBJ2-3	TRBD1	-	15
TGTGCCAGTAGTTCCCTCGGGACAACCCTCGTCGGATCGCAGTATTTT	CASSSLGTTLVGSQYF	TRBV19	TRBJ2-3	-	-	16